The rows below give T cell receptor beta chains drawn from one sample of a study of shared T cell receptors in the human thymus. The data were produced by immunoSEQ multiplex PCR, yet TCRdb's version contains in-frame clones alone and is incomplete. The sample includes some 640,000 clones, about 87% of them seen just once. The same sample was also used in a study of human thymus T cells.

Sequencing input: thymocytes. These receptors were obtained from a boy under two years old with a congenital heart defect. CDR3s include the opening cysteine and the closing phenylalanine or tryptophan. Fields, in order: clone size, J gene, V gene, D gene, CDR3 DNA, CDR3 protein. D genes are given only for firm matches. The size of a clone is reported for some rows only, either as once, few or many, or as a class for expanded clones.

>-|TRBJ1-4|TRBV2|TRBD1
TGTGCCAGCAGACCCGGGACAGGGGGCGCTCATAATGAAAAACTGTTTTTT
CASRPGTGGAHNEKLFF
>-|TRBJ2-2|TRBV18|-
TGTGCCAGCTCACCAGCGTCGGTTATTGAGAACACCGGGGAGCTGTTTTTT
CASSPASVIENTGELFF
>once|TRBJ2-5|TRBV29-1|-
TGCAGCGCCTTCGGGACACCCAACCTTTACTTC
CSAFGTPNLYF
>-|TRBJ2-5|TRBV4-3|-
TGCGCCAGCAGCCAAGACGGCGGGCACCTCCAAGAGACCCAGTACTTC
CASSQDGGHLQETQYF
>-|TRBJ1-1|TRBV19|TRBD1
TGTGCCAGTAGTACGGACAGGGAAGTTTATGAAGCTTTCTTT
CASSTDREVYEAFF
>few|TRBJ2-7|TRBV7-9|TRBD1
TGTGCCAGCAGCTTAGGGTCGACAGGGGGTCCCTACGAGCAGTACTTC
CASSLGSTGGPYEQYF
>-|TRBJ1-1|TRBV5-1|TRBD1
TGCGCCAGCAGCACAACAGGGGGCACTGAAGCTTTCTTT
CASSTTGGTEAFF
>-|TRBJ2-1|TRBV19|-
TGTGCCAGTAGTATAGAAGAGGTCAATGAGCAGTTCTTC
CASSIEEVNEQFF
>-|TRBJ2-3|TRBV28|TRBD2
TGTGCCAGCAGTTTCGCCAGCGGGGGGCCTTTCACAGATACGCAGTATTTT
CASSFASGGPFTDTQYF
>-|TRBJ2-2|TRBV28|-
TGTGCCAGCAGCCCCCCAACATTCCCCAGTTCCGGGGAGCTGTTTTTT
CASSPPTFPSSGELFF
>-|TRBJ2-1|TRBV4-2|-
TGTGCCAGCAGCCAGGGCGGAGGGACCAATGAGCAGTTCTTC
CASSQGGGTNEQFF
>-|TRBJ2-7|TRBV19|TRBD1
TGTGCCAGTAGTATACACAGGGACAGAACCTACGAGCAGTACTTC
CASSIHRDRTYEQYF
>-|TRBJ1-2|TRBV7-9|TRBD1
TGTGCCAGCAGCTTGGGGACAGGGGGCGGCTACACCTTC
CASSLGTGGGYTF
>-|TRBJ2-3|TRBV7-5|-
TGTGCCAGTCCATTGCGGCGCACAGATACGCAGTATTTT
CASPLRRTDTQYF
>-|TRBJ1-3|TRBV7-9|-
TGTGCCAGCAGCACCTCCGAACGGGAAGGTGGAAACACCATATATTTT
CASSTSEREGGNTIYF
>-|TRBJ2-5|TRBV27|TRBD2
TGTGCCAGCAGTTTCTCCAGCGGGGGTCAAGAGACCCAGTACTTC
CASSFSSGGQETQYF
>-|TRBJ2-3|TRBV7-9|-
TGTGCCAGCAGCTTCGGCTCCGGACTATCAGCGCAGTATTTT
CASSFGSGLSAQYF
>-|TRBJ2-2|TRBV5-1|-
TGCGCCAGCCTCCCCCCGGGGAAGAACACCGGGGAGCTGTTTTTT
CASLPPGKNTGELFF
>-|TRBJ2-2|TRBV18|TRBD2
TGTGCCAGCTCACCGACTAGCGGGAGGCCGAACACCGGGGAGCTGTTTTTT
CASSPTSGRPNTGELFF
>-|TRBJ1-3|TRBV5-4|TRBD1
TGTGCCAGCAGCTGGGGGCCCGGGACAGGGGCCCGGGACTCTGGAAACACCATATATTTT
CASSWGPGTGARDSGNTIYF
>-|TRBJ1-5|TRBV27|-
TGTGCCAGCAGCTTAAGACAGGGCAATCAGCCCCAGCATTTT
CASSLRQGNQPQHF
>-|TRBJ2-1|TRBV5-1|TRBD2
TGCGCCAGCAGCCAAGACCTAGCGGGAGTGAGCAATGAGCAGTTCTTC
CASSQDLAGVSNEQFF
>-|TRBJ2-7|TRBV7-8|TRBD2
TGTGCCAGCAGCTTAGCGGGTCCACTAGCGGTCTTCTACGAGCAGTACTTC
CASSLAGPLAVFYEQYF
>once|TRBJ2-3|TRBV6-8|TRBD2
TGTGCCAGCATCAGTGGGCGGGAGGGGGATACGCAGTATTTT
CASISGREGDTQYF
>-|TRBJ2-1|TRBV9|TRBD2
TGTGCCAGCAGCGTAGCTGGGCTAGCGGGGGACTACAATGAGCAGTTCTTC
CASSVAGLAGDYNEQFF
>-|TRBJ2-6|TRBV5-1|TRBD1
TGCGCCAGCAGAAGGACAGGCCGGCCTCTCTCTGGGGCCAACGTCCTGACTTTC
CASRRTGRPLSGANVLTF
>-|TRBJ1-2|TRBV2|-
TGTGCCAGCAGCCCAGGGGATAATGCCTATGGCTACACCTTC
CASSPGDNAYGYTF
>-|TRBJ1-5|TRBV27|TRBD1
TGTGCCAGCAGTATGACAGGGAGTCAGCCCCAGCATTTT
CASSMTGSQPQHF
>-|TRBJ1-2|TRBV19|TRBD1
TGTGCCAGTAGTGGGACAGGGAAGGGCTACACCTTC
CASSGTGKGYTF
>few|TRBJ2-1|TRBV9|TRBD2
TGTGCCAGCAGCGTAGCTGGCGGGAGTTTCAATGAGCAGTTCTTC
CASSVAGGSFNEQFF
>-|TRBJ1-4|TRBV25-1|-
TGTGCCAGCAGTAGAGTCGACGGGGTTAAAATGAATGAAAAACTGTTTTTT
CASSRVDGVKMNEKLFF
>-|TRBJ2-2|TRBV28|-
TGTGCCAGCAGTTTACCCCTGGCTTTGAACACCGGGGAGCTGTTTTTT
CASSLPLALNTGELFF
>-|TRBJ2-7|TRBV7-9|TRBD2
TGTGCCAGCAGCTTGACGGGACTAGCGGGAGGGATCTACGAGCAGTACTTC
CASSLTGLAGGIYEQYF
>-|TRBJ2-1|TRBV28|TRBD2
TGTGCCAGCAGTTCCGATCTAGCGGGACGTTACAATGAGCAGTTCTTC
CASSSDLAGRYNEQFF
>once|TRBJ1-1|TRBV10-1|-
TGCGCCAGCAGGCCCGGGGGTAACACTGAAGCTTTCTTT
CASRPGGNTEAFF